One sample yielded the 24 T cell receptor beta chains listed below, sequenced in a study of blood T cell repertoires in COVID-19. TCRdb keeps only in-frame clones here, not all; method: immunoSEQ multiplex PCR. The sample has fewer than 400,000 clones; approximately 91% are singletons. Sequencing used PBMCs or T cells enriched from blood (not recorded which). The receptors were gathered from a woman aged 30 to 39 who had been exposed to COVID-19.

CDR3: CASSLREKAWADTQYF. In nucleotides, the CDR3 is TGTGCCAGCAGCTTACGGGAGAAGGCCTGGGCAGATACGCAGTATTTT. This chain uses TRBV11-1 with TRBJ2-3, with a weak D call TRBD2 (6 bases). V shed 2 bases and J shed 4 bases, with 16 bases lying between them. The CDR3 has 16 amino acids. CDR1 SGHAT and CDR2 FQDESV come from the germline V gene (reference sequence).

The chain carries TRBV7-2 and TRBJ1-5; D gene unclear. This CDR3 contains 14 residues. Trimming pared 5 bases from V and 7 bases from J, leaving 15 bases between. CDR1 and CDR2 (germline): SGHTA, FQGNSA. The CDR3 region is CASSPAWGGQPQHF. CDR3 DNA sequence: TGTGCCAGCAGCCCCGCGTGGGGAGGGCAGCCCCAGCATTTT.

The rearrangement joins TRBV6-5 to TRBJ2-7; TRBD1 aligns across 7 bases. CDR1 is MNHEY, CDR2 SVGAGI, per germline. With V trimmed by 6 bases and J by 3 bases, 5 bases remained unmatched. This CDR3 region has 13 residues. The CDR3 sequence is CASRQPGGYEQYF. The CDR3 DNA sequence: TGTGCCAGCAGGCAACCAGGGGGCTACGAGCAGTACTTC.

The CDR3 reads CASSEDEGATGELFF. CDR3 nucleotides: TGTGCCAGCAGTGAAGATGAGGGGGCCACCGGGGAGCTGTTTTTT. The V and J genes are TRBV6-1 and TRBJ2-2; 7 bases are a match to TRBD1. Trimming removed 1 base from V and 4 bases from J; junction bases left unmatched: 3. Germline CDR1 is MNHNS and CDR2 is SASEGT. CDR3 length equals 15 residues.

This chain uses TRBV5-1 with TRBJ2-3, with TRBD2 matching over 10 bases. Germline CDR1 SGHRS, CDR2 YFSETQ. The CDR3 extends over 17 amino acids. Trimming cost V 4 bases and J 4 bases; bases outside gene matches: 12. CDR3 protein: CASSPRTSGYRADTQYF. DNA for the CDR3: TGCGCCAGCAGCCCTCGGACTAGCGGTTATCGAGCAGATACGCAGTATTTT. Looking up the rest from reference TRBV5-1 and TRBJ2-3 gives the full variable domain: KAGVTQTPRYLIKTRGQQVTLSCSPISGHRSVSWYQQTPGQGLQFLFEYFSETQRNKGNFPGRFSGRQFSNSRSEMNVSTLELGDSALYLCASSPRTSGYRADTQYFGPGTRLTVL.

The rearrangement uses TRBV5-3 and TRBJ1-1; 8 nucleotides line up with TRBD1. TRBV5-3 qualifies as an ORF whose function is uncertain. The V and J ends lost 2 bases and 5 bases, in that order; junction bases with no gene match: 5. There are 14 residues in the CDR3. In DNA, the CDR3 is TGTGCCAGAAGCTTCGGCAGGGGGCGTACTGAAGCTTTCTTT. As protein: CARSFGRGRTEAFF.

The chain is built from TRBV19 and TRBJ1-2; 8 bases align to TRBD1. The CDR3 totals 14 residues. Trimming at V came to 3 bases and at J to 2 bases, leaving 2 bases not matched to a gene. Per germline, CDR1 LNHDA and CDR2 SQIVND (reference sequence). Here the CDR3 DNA reads TGTGCCAGTAGTATCGGACAGGGAAACTATGGCTACACCTTC. Its translation is CASSIGQGNYGYTF.

The chain couples TRBV14 to TRBJ2-7, with TRBD1 identical over 10 bases. The germline V gene encodes CDR1 SGHDN and CDR2 FVKESK. The V gene end was trimmed by 4 bases and the J gene end by 4 bases; junction bases not matched to a gene: 4. The CDR3 totals 14 residues. CDR3 protein: CASSPGTGAYEQYF. The CDR3 DNA reads TGTGCCAGCAGCCCAGGGACAGGGGCGTACGAGCAGTACTTC. Full variable domain (rest looked up from reference TRBV14 and TRBJ2-7): EAGVTQFPSHSVIEKGQTVTLRCDPISGHDNLYWYRRVMGKEIKFLLHFVKESKQDESGMPNNRFLAERTGGTYSTLKVQPAELEDSGVYFCASSPGTGAYEQYFGPGTRLTVT.

The chain recombines TRBV12-3 or TRBV12-4 with TRBJ2-7; 7 bases fit TRBD1. This CDR3 region has 11 residues. V shed 5 bases, J shed 7 bases, and the junction held 2 bases outside the gene matches. The CDR3 nucleotides are TGTGCCAGCAGTATGGACAGGGAGCAGTACTTC. Translating gives CASSMDREQYF.

The chain carries TRBV5-1 and TRBJ1-4; D gene unclear. The germline CDR1 and CDR2 sequences are SGHRS and YFSETQ. Trimming left V 5 bases short and J 6 bases short, with 14 bases between. The CDR3 sequence is 14 residues long. The CDR3 nucleotides read TGCGCCAGCAGACTCTTCTATGGAGATGAAAAACTGTTTTTT. It codes for CASRLFYGDEKLFF.

The chain employs TRBV19 and TRBJ1-2, with a weak D call TRBD1 (5 bases). Germline assignment: CDR1 LNHDA and CDR2 SQIVND (reference sequence). Trimming removed 3 bases at V and 4 bases at J, with 15 bases between. The CDR3 is 15 amino acids. The CDR3 spells CASSIARPQGYGYTF. Written as DNA, the CDR3 is TGTGCCAGTAGTATCGCGAGGCCTCAGGGCTATGGCTACACCTTC.

The chain carries TRBV28 and TRBJ2-5; 8 nucleotides agree with TRBD1. The ends lost 5 bases at V and 5 bases at J; junction bases unmatched: 4. Germline V gene lookup returns CDR1 MDHEN and CDR2 SYDVKM. CDR3 length: 13 residues. The CDR3 is CASSPGGLETQYF. DNA of the CDR3: TGTGCCAGCAGTCCAGGGGGCCTGGAGACCCAGTACTTC.

V usage is TRBV4-2 and J usage is TRBJ2-1; 8 bases align to TRBD2. The junction had 8 bases not matched to a gene; V was cut back by 4 bases and J by 0 bases. CDR1 is LGHNA, CDR2 YNFKEQ, per germline. The CDR3 has 17 amino acids. The CDR3 DNA is TGTGCCAGCAGCCCCGTTTCGCGGGGGGCCTCCTACAATGAGCAGTTCTTC. Translating gives CASSPVSRGASYNEQFF.

CDR3 nucleotides: TGTGCCAGCAGCTGGACAGGGAGTGAGCAGTACTTC. Translating gives CASSWTGSEQYF. The rearrangement joins TRBV2 to TRBJ2-7; 8 bases are a match to TRBD1. V lost 6 bases and J lost 7; bases outside the gene matches: 5. Germline loops: CDR1 SNHLY, CDR2 FYNNEI. The CDR3 runs to 12 residues.

This rearrangement joins TRBV10-3 to TRBJ1-1; 11 positions agree with TRBD1. This CDR3 region has 17 residues. The V segment lost 5 bases and the J segment 4 bases; nucleotides outside the gene matches: 12. Germline values: CDR1 ENHRY, CDR2 SYGVKD. The CDR3 spells CAISTSDPGQGGTEAFF. DNA of the CDR3: TGTGCCATCAGTACATCCGATCCGGGACAGGGGGGCACTGAAGCTTTCTTT.

The gene calls are TRBV2 and TRBJ2-3, with no clear D. There are 13 residues in the CDR3. The germline V and J ends were trimmed by 8 bases and 0 bases, with 9 bases remaining between them. In germline, CDR1 is SNHLY, CDR2 FYNNEI. The CDR3 nucleotides are TGTGCCAGCTTGGAGCAAAGCACAGATACGCAGTATTTT. Encoded protein: CASLEQSTDTQYF.

This chain joins TRBV6-5 and TRBJ1-1, with a tentative D call TRBD1 (6 bases). The germline CDR1 and CDR2 sequences are MNHEY and SVGAGI. The CDR3 extends over 13 amino acids. Between the trimmed V and J ends, which lost 0 bases and 5 bases, there was a span of 7 bases. The CDR3 is CASSYSQGTEAFF. CDR3 bases: TGTGCCAGCAGTTACTCTCAGGGGACTGAAGCTTTCTTT.

The genes are TRBV6-5 and TRBJ1-2; the D gene is possibly TRBD1 (5 bases). The V end was cut by 6 bases, the J end by 6 bases, with 11 bases between. Germline CDR1 is MNHEY and CDR2 is SVGAGI. This CDR3 comprises 12 residues. The CDR3 coding sequence is TGTGCCAGCAGGCGGGGCTGGGATGGCTACACCTTC. Protein: CASRRGWDGYTF.

The CDR3 nucleotides are TGTGCCAGCAGTTTTGAGACAGTTCCTACTACTAACTATGGCTACACCTTC. This gives the protein CASSFETVPTTNYGYTF. J is TRBJ1-2 and V is TRBV27; tentative D call: TRBD1 (5 bases). Trimming removed 3 bases at V and 0 bases at J, with 17 bases between. CDR3 size: 17 residues. CDR1 MNHEY and CDR2 SMNVEV come from the germline V gene (reference sequence).

The genes are TRBV5-1 and TRBJ1-2, with 9 bases identical to TRBD1. Looked up from germline, CDR1 is SGHRS and CDR2 is YFSETQ. The trim removed 3 bases at V and 2 bases at J, leaving 2 bases unmatched. CDR3 size: 14 residues. The CDR3 here is CASSSGTGNYGYTF. CDR3 bases: TGCGCCAGCAGCTCCGGGACAGGGAACTATGGCTACACCTTC.

V is TRBV20-1 and J is TRBJ1-2; D is uncertain. Trimming shortened V by 6 bases and J by 4 bases, and 9 bases separated the two germline ends. Germline V gene data show CDR1 as DFQATT and CDR2 as SNEGSKA (reference sequence). CDR3 length: 11 amino acids. The CDR3 nucleotides are TGCAGTGCAGAGGGTCCCTATGGCTACACCTTC. It translates to CSAEGPYGYTF.

This clone was seen a single time. The rearrangement joins TRBV7-2 to TRBJ2-1, with TRBD2 matching 15 bases. CDR3 length: 15 residues. Trimming at V came to 3 bases and at J to 9 bases, leaving 3 bases not matched to a gene. CDR1 is SGHTA, CDR2 FQGNSA, per germline. The CDR3 bases are TGTGCCAGCAGCTTGTCGGGACTAGCGGGGGGTGAGCAGTTCTTC. Amino acid sequence: CASSLSGLAGGEQFF.

This clone appeared many times. This chain connects TRBV3-1 (or the pseudogene TRBV3-2) to TRBJ1-2; D is unclear. The CDR3 is 13 residues long. Germline values: CDR1 LGHDT, CDR2 YNNKEL (reference sequence). The V and J ends lost 1 base and 5 bases respectively, with 8 bases between them. CDR3 sequence (DNA): TGTGCCAGCAGCCAAGGGGCTCTTTATGGCTACACCTTC. It is translated as CASSQGALYGYTF.

The chain has TRBV6-1 and TRBJ1-2; 8 bases agree with TRBD1. V lost 2 bases, J lost 3 bases, and 5 bases stayed unmatched. Per germline, CDR1 MNHNS and CDR2 SASEGT. CDR3 length equals 15 residues. The CDR3 DNA is TGTGCCAGCAGTGAAAGGACAGGGACGGACTATGGCTACACCTTC. It codes for CASSERTGTDYGYTF.